This T cell receptor beta chain was sequenced during a study of T cells in tuberculosis (dated by TCRdb to the late 2010s). For the study in its entirety: To characterize T cells specific for the mycobacterial lipid antigen glucose monomycolate (GMM), the study used CD1B tetramers together with high-throughput TCR immunosequencing. The research as a whole found: T cells that bind the CD1B-GMM tetramer with low affinity may have been missed by the stringent sort gate.

PBMC were thawed, rested overnight, stained with GMM-loaded CD1B tetramer, a Live/Dead dye and anti-CD3, and then sorted on a FACS Aria II. CD1B tetramers were loaded with C32 glucose monomycolate purified from Rhodococcus equi. Before cryopreservation, the PBMC later used for tetramer sorting had been depleted of CD14-expressing monocytes as part of a separate study. Around 100,000 tetramer-negative cells were sorted from each donor and analyzed alongside the tetramer-positive cells. Antigen-specific T cells were sorted from a few healthy South African adults using GMM-loaded CD1B tetramers. Regarding this clone: No per-base quality is available; no much larger clone lies one base away.

Because TCR-alpha and TCR-beta chains were sequenced unpaired, no information on chain pairing was available. The immunoSEQ multiplex PCR assay was used to generate TCR libraries, with TCR-beta and/or TCR-alpha/delta assays applied to each sample. The amplified TCR libraries were sequenced using the Illumina high-throughput platform. The study's processing was this. Clustering and dimensionality reduction relied on pairwise TCRdist distances among GMM-specific receptors from T cells that were either sorted ex vivo or expanded in vitro. Sequence motifs defined by gene usage and CDR3 content were checked for enrichment by comparing tetramer-positive and tetramer-negative populations. Here the immuneACCESS table is served through TCRdb, limited to in-frame sequences with V and J called. Missing clones are a known gap in these copies; in checked studies unresolved V genes cover under half, and the rest lacks a known reason. V, J and clone size reflect that table, while D and trimming were determined from the DNA. The sample table shows approximately 60,000 clones, and about 76% are seen once. The top ten hold around 13% of the sample.

Including the terminal cysteine and phenylalanine, the CDR3 comprises 15 residues. The DNA shown is the 45-base CDR3, in frame from base 1. Ends trimmed: V by 4 bases, J by 2 bases; bases unmatched to a gene: 7. Taken from the germline V gene, the CDR1 and CDR2 loops are SGHDN and FVKESK. This clonotype originated in an adult woman with latent tuberculosis. Sample: CD1b-GMM tetramer-negative cells sorted from PBMCs. What this sample's cell subset or site label stands for: T cells not binding CD1B-GMM tetramer, sorted from same donor. The sequence is built from TRBV14 and TRBJ2-5; TRBD2 lines up with 7 middle nucleotides. The DNA sequence is TGTGCCAGCAGCCTCACGGGAGCGGGGCAAGAGACCCAGTACTTC. It specifies CASSLTGAGQETQYF.